This is a list of T cell receptor beta chains from one sample in a study of shared clonotypes between healthy human individuals. Here immunoSEQ multiplex PCR was the method, and the copy in TCRdb shows in-frame clones only, minus some. The sample records millions of clones, approximately 93% being singletons. Specimen: naive CD4+ T cells from PBMCs. The receptor set was obtained from a man between 18 and 35 years old in good health. Some clones in this sample may be carry-over from other donors' samples. Both conserved end residues are part of each CDR3. Fields, in order: clone size, V gene, J gene, D gene, CDR3 protein, CDR3 DNA. A D gene is named only where the DNA matches it firmly. Clone size is shown for a subset of rows, as once, few, many or a class of expanded clone.

NA	TRBV5-6	TRBJ2-7	TRBD2	CASSKRTSGRLNEQYF	TGTGCCAGCAGCAAGCGGACTAGCGGGAGGTTAAACGAGCAGTACTTC
NA	TRBV28	TRBJ2-1	NA	CASSLSGRGYNEQFF	TGTGCCAGCAGTTTGTCAGGGAGAGGGTACAATGAGCAGTTCTTC
NA	TRBV9	TRBJ2-5	TRBD1	CASSPGQGQETQYF	TGTGCCAGCAGCCCCGGACAGGGGCAAGAGACCCAGTACTTC
NA	TRBV5-1	TRBJ1-3	NA	CASSLGLGTLGNTIYF	TGCGCCAGCAGCTTGGGGCTGGGGACCCTCGGAAACACCATATATTTT
NA	TRBV15	TRBJ2-1	NA	CATSLGSYNEQFF	TGTGCCACCAGTCTTGGGTCCTACAATGAGCAGTTCTTC
NA	TRBV29-1	TRBJ2-1	TRBD2	CSAVGASGGVAQFF	TGCAGCGCCGTCGGGGCTAGCGGGGGAGTAGCGCAGTTCTTC
NA	TRBV15	TRBJ1-5	NA	CATSRPGPGQPQHF	TGTGCCACCAGCAGACCGGGGCCGGGTCAGCCCCAGCATTTT
NA	TRBV28	TRBJ2-5	NA	CASSLYSGDGETQYF	TGTGCCAGCAGTTTATACTCTGGGGACGGGGAGACCCAGTACTTC
NA	TRBV5-4	TRBJ1-2	NA	CASSLDSAYGYTF	TGTGCCAGCAGTTTGGACAGCGCCTATGGCTACACCTTC
NA	TRBV29-1	TRBJ2-6	NA	CSVEGTYGANVLTF	TGCAGCGTTGAAGGCACCTACGGGGCCAACGTCCTGACTTTC
NA	TRBV2	TRBJ2-1	NA	CASSAGGRVFF	TGTGCCAGCAGTGCAGGAGGAAGGGTGTTCTTC
NA	TRBV6-6	TRBJ2-2	TRBD1	CASRNPQGAGGELFF	TGTGCCAGCAGAAACCCCCAGGGGGCAGGCGGGGAGCTGTTTTTT
NA	TRBV6-1	TRBJ1-2	NA	CASSAGAYGYTF	TGTGCCAGCAGTGCAGGGGCGTATGGCTACACCTTC
NA	TRBV7-2	TRBJ2-5	NA	CASSPDRQETQYF	TGTGCCAGCAGCCCTGACAGACAAGAGACCCAGTACTTC
NA	TRBV5-1	TRBJ2-2	NA	CASSSRTMNTGELFF	TGCGCCAGCAGCTCGAGGACAATGAACACCGGGGAGCTGTTTTTT
NA	TRBV4-1	TRBJ1-2	NA	CASSQGIQVSNYGYTF	TGCGCCAGCAGCCAGGGGATTCAGGTGTCTAACTATGGCTACACCTTC
NA	TRBV5-1	TRBJ1-1	NA	CASSLAADRRNTEAFF	TGCGCCAGCAGCTTGGCCGCTGACAGAAGAAACACTGAAGCTTTCTTT
NA	TRBV7-9	TRBJ2-2	NA	CASSLAGADTNTGELFF	TGTGCCAGCAGCTTAGCGGGGGCGGATACGAACACCGGGGAGCTGTTTTTT
NA	TRBV7-3	TRBJ2-5	NA	CASSLEREETQYF	TGTGCCAGCAGCTTAGAGCGAGAAGAGACCCAGTACTTC
NA	TRBV11-2	TRBJ1-4	NA	CASSLAREGQKLFF	TGTGCCAGCAGCTTAGCTCGGGAGGGGCAAAAACTGTTTTTT
NA	TRBV30	TRBJ2-3	TRBD1	CAWSVRTGGTDTQYF	TGTGCCTGGAGTGTCCGGACAGGGGGCACAGATACGCAGTATTTT
NA	TRBV2	TRBJ2-3	NA	CASTSTDTQYF	TGTGCCAGCACTAGCACAGATACGCAGTATTTT
once	TRBV11-2	TRBJ2-6	TRBD1	CASSRDSLSGANVLTF	TGTGCCAGCAGCCGGGACAGTCTCTCTGGGGCCAACGTCCTGACTTTC
NA	TRBV7-2	TRBJ2-7	TRBD1	CASSRDRAGEQYF	TGTGCCAGCAGTCGAGACAGGGCCGGGGAGCAGTACTTC
once	TRBV19	TRBJ2-3	NA	CASSTPGGASTDTQYF	TGTGCCAGTAGTACCCCCGGAGGGGCGTCCACAGATACGCAGTATTTT
NA	TRBV5-1	TRBJ2-5	TRBD1	CASSVDRGGETQYF	TGCGCCAGCAGCGTGGACAGGGGAGGGGAGACCCAGTACTTC
few	TRBV11-2	TRBJ1-1	NA	CASSAGRERTEAFF	TGTGCCAGCAGCGCCGGGCGAGAGCGCACTGAAGCTTTCTTT
NA	TRBV9	TRBJ2-7	TRBD1	CASTRGQGAYEQYF	TGTGCCAGCACCCGAGGACAGGGAGCCTACGAGCAGTACTTC
NA	TRBV7-2	TRBJ1-1	NA	CASSPYTEAFF	TGTGCCAGCAGTCCTTACACTGAAGCTTTCTTT